Each of the 8 T cell receptor beta chains below was sequenced from the same sample in a study of blood T cell repertoires in COVID-19. Measured with immunoSEQ multiplex PCR; TCRdb has only the in-frame clones, and not every one. Of 150,000 to 200,000 clones listed, less than 90% are singletons. Sequencing was carried out using PBMCs or T cells enriched from blood (not recorded which). These TCRs come from a woman aged 50 to 60 who had recovered from COVID-19.

The chain carries TRBV27 and TRBJ1-5, with D tentatively TRBD1 (5 bases). CDR1 is MNHEY and CDR2 is SMNVEV in the germline V gene (reference sequence). The CDR3 runs to 14 residues. The ends were cut back, 3 bases at V and 3 bases at J, with 9 bases in the middle. CDR3 loop: CASSFGADNQPQHF. The CDR3 DNA reads TGTGCCAGCAGTTTTGGGGCGGACAATCAGCCCCAGCATTTT.

The rearrangement joins TRBV6-5 to TRBJ1-6; D not resolved. The ends were cut back, 8 bases at V and 9 bases at J, with 11 bases in the middle. There are 12 residues in the CDR3. The germline V gene encodes CDR1 MNHEY and CDR2 SVGAGI. The DNA of the CDR3 is TGTGCCAGCGACGGATCGGGTTCACCCCTCCACTTT. Translating gives CASDGSGSPLHF.

V is TRBV11-3 and J is TRBJ2-7; 10 bases are a match to TRBD2. Germline V gene lookup returns CDR1 SGHNT and CDR2 YENEEA. This CDR3 region has 14 residues. The trim removed 6 bases at V and 2 bases at J, leaving 4 bases unmatched. The CDR3 nucleotides are TGTGCCAGCAGACGGACTAGCGGTCCCTACGAGCAGTACTTC. Protein sequence: CASRRTSGPYEQYF.

The chain uses TRBV7-8 and TRBJ1-1; D unclear. Germline V gives CDR1 SGHVS, CDR2 FQNEAQ. The CDR3 is 14 amino acids. Trimming shortened V by 1 base and J by 8 bases, and 14 bases separated the two germline ends. The CDR3, as DNA: TGTGCCAGCAGCTTAGGAGGGAGGTTCCAAGAAGCTTTCTTT. Translating it yields CASSLGGRFQEAFF.

This rearrangement joins TRBV5-6 to TRBJ2-3; D gene unclear. The CDR3 consists of 13 residues. Trimming shortened V by 4 bases and J by 4 bases, and 10 bases separated the two germline ends. Germline V lookup: CDR1 SGHDT, CDR2 YYEEEE. CDR3 DNA sequence: TGTGCCAGCAGCATCCCACATCCAGATACGCAGTATTTT. It translates to CASSIPHPDTQYF. The whole variable domain, remainder taken from reference TRBV5-6 and TRBJ2-3, is DAGVTQSPTHLIKTRGQQVTLRCSPKSGHDTVSWYQQALGQGPQFIFQYYEEEERQRGNFPDRFSGHQFPNYSSELNVNALLLGDSALYLCASSIPHPDTQYFGPGTRLTVL.

V gene TRBV5-6 combines with J gene TRBJ2-5, with D unresolved. This CDR3 has 13 amino acids. In germline, CDR1 is SGHDT, CDR2 YYEEEE. V gave up 2 bases and J gave up 1 base, with 6 bases separating them. The CDR3 DNA reads TGTGCCAGCAGCTTTGGTAGCCAAGAGACCCAGTACTTC. Translated: CASSFGSQETQYF. Based on the CDR3 plus reference TRBV5-6 and TRBJ2-5, the full variable domain is DAGVTQSPTHLIKTRGQQVTLRCSPKSGHDTVSWYQQALGQGPQFIFQYYEEEERQRGNFPDRFSGHQFPNYSSELNVNALLLGDSALYLCASSFGSQETQYFGPGTRLLVL.

The chain employs TRBV19 and TRBJ2-7; D is uncertain. The CDR3 has 14 residues. Germline CDR1 reads LNHDA; CDR2 reads SQIVND (reference sequence). V dropped 1 base and J dropped 0 bases, with 7 bases sitting between them. The CDR3 nucleotides are TGTGCCAGTAGTATAGCGGCTAGCTCCTACGAGCAGTACTTC. This encodes CASSIAASSYEQYF.

The V gene is TRBV10-1, the J gene TRBJ2-7, with D perhaps matching TRBD2 (5 bases). The CDR3 is 16 amino acids. Germline values: CDR1 WNHNN, CDR2 SYGVQD (reference sequence). V lost 2 bases and J 1 base, leaving 15 bases between the germline ends. CDR3 sequence: CASSERRVYRSYEQYF. The CDR3 DNA reads TGCGCCAGCAGTGAGCGGCGGGTCTATAGGTCCTACGAGCAGTACTTC.